These T cell receptor beta chains were read from a single sample in a study of shared clonotypes between healthy human individuals. Profiling relied on immunoSEQ multiplex PCR, and the TCRdb table lists in-frame clones only, not all of them. The profile shows hundreds of thousands of clones, 74% of them singletons. Sequenced sample: memory CD4+ T cells sorted from blood. The receptors stem from a woman between 25 and 40 years old in good health. Each CDR3 is given with its conserved first and last residue. Fields, in order: CDR3 length, D gene, clone size, V gene, J gene, CDR3 protein, CDR3 DNA. A D gene is named only where the DNA matches it firmly. Part of the rows lack a size; the others show once, few, many or a class for expanded clones.

>13|TRBD1|once|TRBV19|TRBJ1-3
CATGTGAGNTIYF
TGTGCCACCGGGACAGGGGCTGGAAACACCATATATTTT
>14|.|.|TRBV19|TRBJ2-2
CASSISAATGELFF
TGTGCCAGTAGTATAAGTGCAGCCACCGGGGAGCTGTTTTTT
>14|TRBD2|.|TRBV5-1|TRBJ2-1
CASSSGLVYNEQFF
TGCGCCAGCAGCTCGGGACTAGTATACAATGAGCAGTTCTTC
>19|TRBD2|.|TRBV4-1|TRBJ2-3
CASSLRTSGRGGGTDTQYF
TGCGCCAGCAGCCTACGCACTAGCGGGAGGGGGGGTGGCACAGATACGCAGTATTTT
>13|TRBD1|.|TRBV28|TRBJ2-5
CASARQGQETQYF
TGTGCCAGCGCTCGACAGGGTCAAGAGACCCAGTACTTC
>16|.|.|TRBV7-6|TRBJ2-3
CASSLGGVVRTDTQYF
TGTGCCAGCAGCTTAGGCGGGGTTGTACGCACAGATACGCAGTATTTT
>12|.|few|TRBV6-1|TRBJ1-1
CASSERNTEAFF
TGTGCCAGCAGTGAAAGGAACACTGAAGCTTTCTTT
>14|.|.|TRBV7-9|TRBJ1-3
CASSQVGGTNTIYF
TGTGCCAGCAGCCAAGTGGGGGGTACCAACACCATATATTTT
>13|.|.|TRBV2|TRBJ1-6
CASRSAENSPLHF
TGTGCCAGCAGGTCCGCAGAAAATTCACCCCTCCACTTT
>12|.|.|TRBV5-6|TRBJ2-3
CASSLLAGTQYF
TGTGCCAGCAGCCTGTTGGCGGGTACGCAGTATTTT
>14|TRBD2|.|TRBV6-4|TRBJ2-1
CASSDSGGSHEQFF
TGTGCCAGCAGTGACAGTGGCGGGAGCCATGAGCAGTTCTTC
>16|.|.|TRBV27|TRBJ2-1
CASRYSGRGSGVGQFF
TGTGCCAGCAGATACTCGGGACGGGGATCTGGGGTGGGGCAGTTCTTC
>15|TRBD1|few|TRBV2|TRBJ1-3
CASSAQTGPGNTIYF
TGTGCCAGCAGTGCTCAGACAGGGCCGGGAAACACCATATATTTT
>15|TRBD1|.|TRBV19|TRBJ2-3
CASSMRQGITDTQYF
TGTGCCAGTAGTATGCGACAGGGAATCACAGATACGCAGTATTTT
>15|TRBD1|.|TRBV11-3|TRBJ2-7
CASSLQGDGSYEQYF
TGTGCCAGCAGCTTACAGGGGGATGGTTCCTACGAGCAGTACTTC
>14|.|.|TRBV10-2|TRBJ1-1
CASSDSAEATEAFF
TGCGCCAGCAGTGACTCAGCGGAGGCCACTGAAGCTTTCTTT
>15|TRBD1|.|TRBV6-6|TRBJ2-7
CASKPQRQGSYEQYF
TGTGCCAGCAAACCACAACGACAGGGGTCTTACGAGCAGTACTTC
>15|TRBD1|.|TRBV5-1|TRBJ2-2
CASSLVDRDTGELFF
TGCGCCAGCAGCTTGGTCGACAGGGACACCGGGGAGCTGTTTTTT
>14|.|.|TRBV19|TRBJ2-1
CASSGGQLGNEQFF
TGTGCCAGTAGTGGGGGACAATTAGGGAATGAGCAGTTCTTC
>12|.|.|TRBV2|TRBJ2-7
CASSDTMSEQYF
TGTGCCAGCAGTGACACCATGAGCGAGCAGTACTTC
>14|TRBD1|.|TRBV6-4|TRBJ1-1
CASRRGQGSTEAFF
TGTGCCAGCAGAAGGGGACAGGGCAGCACTGAAGCTTTCTTT
>16|.|.|TRBV5-1|TRBJ1-4
CASSLGTTATNEKLFF
TGCGCCAGCAGCTTGGGCACAACCGCAACTAATGAAAAACTGTTTTTT
>19|TRBD1|.|TRBV4-1|TRBJ1-3
CASSQVRTGVLYSGNTIYF
TGCGCCAGCAGCCAAGTTCGGACAGGGGTGCTTTACTCTGGAAACACCATATATTTT
>15|TRBD2|.|TRBV28|TRBJ2-5
CASRLAGVNRGTQYF
TGTGCCAGCAGACTAGCGGGAGTTAATCGCGGGACCCAGTACTTC
>14|.|few|TRBV10-3|TRBJ1-3
CAIHGAKTGNTIYF
TGTGCCATCCACGGGGCAAAAACTGGAAACACCATATATTTT
>14|.|.|TRBV27|TRBJ2-3
CASSLSRGGDTQYF
TGTGCCAGCAGTTTATCTAGGGGGGGGGATACGCAGTATTTT
>10|.|.|TRBV28|TRBJ2-5
CASSRETQYF
TGTGCCAGCTCCCGAGAGACCCAGTACTTC
>14|.|.|TRBV30|TRBJ1-4
CAWSVGWTNEKLFF
TGTGCCTGGAGTGTAGGGTGGACTAATGAAAAACTGTTTTTT
>15|TRBD1|.|TRBV28|TRBJ1-5
CASSLATGLWQPQHF
TGTGCCAGCAGTTTAGCGACAGGGCTATGGCAGCCCCAGCATTTT
>14|.|.|TRBV28|TRBJ2-3
CASMGGTSTDTQYF
TGTGCCAGCATGGGCGGAACTAGCACAGATACGCAGTATTTT
>19|.|.|TRBV1|TRBJ2-1
CTSSQGTSGSSMTYNEQFF
TGCACCAGCAGCCAAGGTACTAGCGGGAGTTCTATGACCTACAATGAGCAGTTCTTC
>15|.|.|TRBV4-1|TRBJ1-3
CASSLEGGTGNTIYF
TGCGCCAGCAGCCTTGAGGGGGGTACTGGAAACACCATATATTTT
>14|TRBD1|.|TRBV19|TRBJ2-7
CASSMWQGAPEQYF
TGTGCCAGTAGTATGTGGCAGGGGGCGCCCGAGCAGTACTTC
>13|TRBD2|once|TRBV6-4|TRBJ2-3
CASSASRGDTQYF
TGTGCCAGCAGTGCCTCGCGGGGGGATACGCAGTATTTT
>19|TRBD2|once|TRBV7-6|TRBJ2-4
CASSPQGLAGVYRQNIQYF
TGTGCCAGCAGCCCACAAGGGCTAGCGGGAGTTTATCGGCAAAACATTCAGTACTTC
>15|TRBD2|.|TRBV6-6|TRBJ2-5
CASSQPTSARETQYF
TGTGCCAGCAGCCAACCGACTAGCGCGAGAGAGACCCAGTACTTC
>17|.|once|TRBV5-1|TRBJ2-7
CASSSGLGGGGGHEQYF
TGCGCCAGCAGCTCCGGCCTAGGGGGCGGGGGCGGCCACGAGCAGTACTTC
>13|.|.|TRBV11-1|TRBJ2-1
CASSLDVIYEQFF
TGTGCCAGCAGCTTGGACGTAATATATGAGCAGTTCTTC
>14|.|.|TRBV5-1|TRBJ2-3
CASRPGVETDTQYF
TGCGCCAGCCGGCCGGGGGTTGAAACAGATACGCAGTATTTT
>13|.|.|TRBV5-1|TRBJ2-5
CASTRGGRETQYF
TGCGCCAGCACGAGAGGGGGGCGGGAGACCCAGTACTTC
>15|.|.|TRBV18|TRBJ2-7
CASSPPSLLSYEQYF
TGTGCCAGCTCACCACCGAGCCTCCTCTCCTACGAGCAGTACTTC
>16|TRBD1|.|TRBV6-6|TRBJ2-3
CASQGQGAKNTDTQYF
TGTGCCAGCCAGGGTCAGGGGGCGAAGAACACAGATACGCAGTATTTT
>15|.|.|TRBV10-3|TRBJ2-7
CAISESGDQTYEQYF
TGTGCCATCAGTGAGTCGGGGGACCAAACTTACGAGCAGTACTTC
>15|TRBD1|.|TRBV6-5|TRBJ1-1
CASRLDRGFDTEAFF
TGTGCCAGCAGACTGGACAGGGGATTCGACACTGAAGCTTTCTTT
>13|.|.|TRBV7-7|TRBJ2-5
CASSPREQETQYF
TGTGCCAGCAGCCCCAGAGAGCAAGAGACCCAGTACTTC
>17|.|few|TRBV5-4|TRBJ2-1
CASSARKAGGHYNEQFF
TGTGCCAGCAGCGCGAGGAAGGCTGGCGGACATTACAATGAGCAGTTCTTC
>14|TRBD1|.|TRBV11-3|TRBJ2-7
CASSLGQGTLEQYF
TGTGCCAGCAGCTTGGGACAGGGTACTCTCGAGCAGTACTTC
>13|TRBD1|.|TRBV19|TRBJ2-5
CASSADREETQYF
TGTGCCAGTAGCGCGGACAGGGAAGAGACCCAGTACTTC
>15|TRBD2|.|TRBV6-6|TRBJ2-7
CASSYGAGGLYEQYF
TGTGCCAGCAGTTATGGGGCGGGAGGTCTATACGAGCAGTACTTC
>15|TRBD2|once|TRBV29-1|TRBJ2-1
CSVQRGTSGRDEQFF
TGCAGCGTCCAGCGAGGGACTAGCGGGAGGGATGAGCAGTTCTTC